These 5 T cell receptor beta chains were sequenced from one sample in a study of T cell changes during pregnancy in multiple sclerosis. Repertoires were generated with immunoSEQ multiplex PCR, while TCRdb's copy carries only in-frame clones and drops some. The repertoire has around 50,000 clones, about 87% of them found once; the top ten carry about 2%. Material: peripheral blood, obtained in the first trimester of pregnancy. All receptors derive from a female donor with multiple sclerosis, enrolled in a pregnancy study.

V usage is TRBV9 and J usage is TRBJ1-6, with TRBD1 matching over 9 bases. CDR3 length equals 16 residues. Germline CDR1 and CDR2: SGDLS and YYNGEE. V shed 1 base and J 9 bases; nucleotides not matched to a gene: 8. The CDR3, as DNA: TGTGCCAGCAGCGTATCGCCGGGACAGGGTAGTTCACCCCTCCACTTT. It encodes CASSVSPGQGSSPLHF.

The chain uses TRBV15 and TRBJ2-7, with D hard to call. V was shortened by 0 bases and J by 2 bases, with 11 bases between the two germline ends. The germline gives CDR1 LNHNV, CDR2 YYDKDF (reference sequence). CDR3 length: 15 amino acids. The CDR3 here is CATSRDHSPTYEQYF. As DNA, the CDR3 is TGTGCCACCAGCAGAGACCATAGCCCCACCTACGAGCAGTACTTC.

The chain employs TRBV5-1 and TRBJ2-2; maybe TRBD1 (5 bases). The germline V gene encodes CDR1 SGHRS and CDR2 YFSETQ. The CDR3 sequence is 15 residues long. V was clipped by 4 bases and J by 2 bases, with 12 bases between them. As DNA, the CDR3 is TGCGCCAGCAGCCCGATGCAGGGTAACACCGGGGAGCTGTTTTTT. It specifies CASSPMQGNTGELFF.

This clone was seen just once. The gene calls are TRBV28 and TRBJ2-3, with TRBD2 matching 13 bases. Germline V CDR1 and CDR2: MDHEN, SYDVKM. The CDR3 extends over 17 amino acids. Losses at the gene ends were 5 bases for V and 2 bases for J; bases not matched to a gene: 7. As DNA, the CDR3 is TGTGCCAGCAGTATACCAGGACTAGCGGGGGCCACAGATACGCAGTATTTT. Amino acid sequence: CASSIPGLAGATDTQYF.

CDR3 in DNA: TGTGCCAGCAGTGATCTAGGGGTTGAGACCCAGTACTTC. This gives the protein CASSDLGVETQYF. This rearrangement joins TRBV2 to TRBJ2-5, with D possibly matching TRBD1 (5 bases). Germline V CDR1 and CDR2: SNHLY, FYNNEI. The CDR3 totals 13 residues. Trimming removed 3 bases from V and 5 bases from J, with 10 bases in between.